This T cell receptor beta chain was identified during a study of technical replicates of blood from a handful of donors. Measured with immunoSEQ multiplex PCR; TCRdb has only the in-frame clones, and not every one. The table lists 80,000 to 100,000 clones, 95% of them singletons. The CDR3 consists of 15 residues. Deletions cut 0 bases from V and 5 bases from J, with 13 bases between. Germline V CDR1 and CDR2: MNHEY, SVGAGI. The sequenced sample was T cells isolated from PBMCs. This clonotype was obtained from a human donor in good health. The chain links TRBV6-5 to TRBJ2-5; D is perhaps TRBD2 (5 bases). CDR3 in DNA: TGTGCCAGCAGTTACTCGATGTGGACTCTGGAGACCCAGTACTTC. It codes for CASSYSMWTLETQYF.